One sample yielded the 30 T cell receptor beta chains listed below, sequenced in a study of blood T cells in healthy people across ages. A second PCR, run for roughly 6 to 11 cycles, used a sample-barcoded 5' primer plus a J-beta primer mix. TCRdb re-analysed the 5' RACE reads in MiXCR, keeping a single row per CDR3 protein. This table has over a million distinct CDR3 sequences, approximately 59% appearing once. Sequencing was carried out using blood. These receptor sequences come from a man younger than 30 in good health.

This clonotype was observed a few times. This chain's CDR3 is CASSLFDSGVEETQYF. The CDR3 coding sequence is TGTGCCAGCAGCTTATTCGACTCAGGGGTAGAGGAGACCCAGTACTTC. The J gene is TRBJ2-4, the V gene TRBV7-6; D possibly corresponds to TRBD1 (6 bases). The DNA end is a closer match to TRBJ2-5, so the J assignment may be wrong. Germline assignment: CDR1 SGHVS and CDR2 FNYEAQ. This CDR3 spans 16 amino acids.

The rearrangement links TRBV5-1 to TRBJ2-1; TRBD1 is a possible D gene (6 bases). The CDR3 extends over 15 amino acids. V lost 0 bases to trimming and J lost 8 bases, with 15 bases between them. Germline values: CDR1 SGHRS, CDR2 YFSETQ. CDR3: CASSLGGAGGDEQFF. CDR3 in DNA: TGCGCCAGCAGCTTGGGAGGGGCTGGGGGCGATGAGCAGTTCTTC. Supplemented by reference TRBV5-1 and TRBJ2-1, the full variable domain reads KAGVTQTPRYLIKTRGQQVTLSCSPISGHRSVSWYQQTPGQGLQFLFEYFSETQRNKGNFPGRFSGRQFSNSRSEMNVSTLELGDSALYLCASSLGGAGGDEQFFGPGTRLTVL.

V and J are TRBV7-2 and TRBJ2-3; 8 bases agree with TRBD2. Germline V gene sequence: CDR1 SGHTA, CDR2 FQGNSA. The CDR3 has 15 amino acids. The ends lost 3 bases at V and 9 bases at J; junction bases unmatched: 11. CDR3 protein: CASSFMRGAPRTQYF. In DNA, the CDR3 is TGTGCCAGCAGCTTCATGCGGGGGGCCCCCCGGACGCAGTATTTT.

The chain employs TRBV6-1 and TRBJ1-1; possible D gene TRBD1, 5 bases. Germline values: CDR1 MNHNS, CDR2 SASEGT. Deletions cut 1 base from V and 5 bases from J, with 11 bases between. This CDR3 is 14 amino acids long. DNA for the CDR3: TGTGCCAGCAGTGAAGTTTGGGGGGTTACTGAAGCTTTCTTT. Protein sequence: CASSEVWGVTEAFF.

This clonotype was observed many times. The chain is built from TRBV7-8 and TRBJ1-2; possibly TRBD1 for D (6 bases). Germline CDR1 is SGHVS and CDR2 is FQNEAQ. V was clipped by 5 bases and J by 6 bases, with 13 bases between them. This CDR3 is built from 13 residues. DNA for the CDR3: TGTGCCAGCAGCCCAACAGGGTACGATGGCTACACCTTC. It specifies CASSPTGYDGYTF. The complete variable domain, with remaining parts taken from reference TRBV7-8 and TRBJ1-2, reads GAGVSQSPRYKVAKRGQDVALRCDPISGHVSLFWYQQALGQGPEFLTYFQNEAQLDKSGLPSDRFFAERPEGSVSTLKIQRTQQEDSAVYLCASSPTGYDGYTFGSGTRLTVV.

This chain uses TRBV5-1 with TRBJ2-3, with D possibly matching TRBD1 (5 bases). V lost 7 bases and J 0 bases, leaving 12 bases between the germline ends. CDR1 and CDR2 from the germline V gene are SGHRS and YFSETQ. The CDR3 runs 14 residues. The CDR3 DNA sequence: TGCGCCAGCTGCCTGACAGCGAGCACAGATACGCAGTATTTT. Encoded protein: CASCLTASTDTQYF.

In regard to this clonotype: Given a much more abundant clone one base away, this may be a read error. V usage is TRBV6-5 and J usage is TRBJ1-5; no reliable D call. With 6 bases removed from V and 0 bases from J, the gap between germline ends came to 9 bases. The CDR3 contains 14 residues. In germline, CDR1 is MNHEY, CDR2 SVGAGI. The CDR3 DNA reads TGTGCCAGCAGCGACACTTATAGCAATCAGCCCCAGCATTTT. It encodes CASSDTYSNQPQHF.

The genes are TRBV2 and TRBJ1-1, with no clear D. Germline V CDR1 and CDR2: SNHLY, FYNNEI. V lost 2 bases and J 8 bases, leaving 9 bases between the germline ends. This CDR3 is built from 12 residues. CDR3 in DNA: TGTGCCAGCAGTGAACCGGGCCCAGAAGCTTTCTTT. Translation: CASSEPGPEAFF.

The chain couples TRBV20-1 to TRBJ2-1; the match to TRBD2 covers 8 bases. The CDR3 is made up of 16 amino acids. V gave up 3 bases and J gave up 0 bases; unmatched junction bases: 7. The V gene's germline CDR1 is DFQATT and CDR2 SNEGSKA (reference sequence). CDR3 in DNA: TGCAGTGCTAGCGGGGGGGGCACCGGCTCCTACAATGAGCAGTTCTTC. Translated: CSASGGGTGSYNEQFF.

Notes on this clonotype: This could be a read error, since a much larger clone is one nucleotide away. The V call is TRBV10-3, the J call TRBJ2-7; no firm D call. The CDR3 contains 13 residues. The germline V and J ends were trimmed by 2 bases and 0 bases, with 5 bases remaining between them. Germline values: CDR1 ENHRY, CDR2 SYGVKD. In nucleotides, the CDR3 is TGTGCCATCAGTGAGGGGGTCTCCTACGAGCAGTACTTC. Translation gives CAISEGVSYEQYF.

The rearrangement joins TRBV5-1 to TRBJ2-4, with 7 bases lining up with TRBD2. J lost 3 bases, V lost 6 bases, and 9 bases had no gene match. Germline assignment: CDR1 SGHRS and CDR2 YFSETQ. This CDR3 spans 15 amino acids. The chain's CDR3 is CASNLMSGNKNIQYF. The CDR3 region has the DNA TGCGCCAGCAACCTAATGAGCGGGAACAAAAACATTCAGTACTTC.

This clonotype was seen more than once but under ten times. The rearrangement links TRBV6-5 to TRBJ2-4, with D perhaps given as TRBD1 or TRBD2 (5 bases each). The DNA end is a closer match to TRBJ2-7, so the J assignment may be wrong. This CDR3 has 12 amino acids. In germline, CDR1 is MNHEY, CDR2 SVGAGI. DNA for the CDR3: TGTGCCAGCACCCGGGACGGATACGAGCAGTACTTC. Encoded protein: CASTRDGYEQYF.

This chain joins TRBV4-1 and TRBJ1-1; D perhaps matches TRBD1 (5 bases). V was clipped by 0 bases and J by 5 bases, with 10 bases between them. Germline loops: CDR1 MGHRA, CDR2 YSYEKL. CDR3 length: 14 amino acids. CDR3 protein: CASSQDNRGTEAFF. The DNA for the CDR3 is TGCGCCAGCAGCCAAGACAATAGGGGAACTGAAGCTTTCTTT.

The CDR3: CASSGGTIQTKNIQYF. The CDR3 DNA reads TGCGCCAGCAGCGGCGGGACAATACAGACCAAAAACATTCAGTACTTC. The chain uses TRBV5-1 and TRBJ2-4, with D tentatively TRBD1 or TRBD2 (6 bases each). Germline V gives CDR1 SGHRS, CDR2 YFSETQ. Between the trimmed V and J ends, which lost 4 bases and 2 bases, there was a span of 16 bases. The CDR3 extends over 16 amino acids.

The rearrangement uses TRBV6-2 or TRBV6-3 and TRBJ1-6; a weak D match, TRBD1 (5 bases). Germline lookup yields CDR1 MNHEY and CDR2 SVGEGT. This CDR3 is built from 15 residues. The V end was cut by 7 bases, the J end by 7 bases, with 17 bases between. The CDR3 here is CASKGPGGYNSPLHF. For the CDR3, the DNA is TGTGCCAGCAAGGGACCCGGAGGATACAATTCACCCCTCCACTTT.

The rearrangement links TRBV4-1 to TRBJ2-3; D unresolved. Trimming took off 0 bases at V and 1 base at J, with 14 bases between the two ends. The CDR3 extends over 17 amino acids. Germline V gives CDR1 MGHRA, CDR2 YSYEKL. The CDR3 sequence is CASSQDPQESGTDTQYF. The CDR3, as DNA: TGCGCCAGCAGCCAAGATCCCCAGGAGTCTGGCACAGATACGCAGTATTTT.

The chain combines TRBV7-9 with TRBJ2-5; tentatively, D is TRBD1 (6 bases). The better agreement between TRBJ2-7 and the DNA end casts doubt on the J call. Germline V gives CDR1 SEHNR, CDR2 FQNEAQ (reference sequence). The CDR3 sequence is 16 residues long. CDR3 coding DNA: TGTGCCAGCAGCCAGGCTTGGGGGCGCCTCACCTACGAGCAGTACTTC. It encodes CASSQAWGRLTYEQYF.

This clonotype was observed a single time. CDR3 protein: CASSPREDRETQYF. DNA for the CDR3: TGTGCCAGCAGCCCTAGGGAAGATAGGGAGACCCAGTACTTC. V gene TRBV7-9 combines with J gene TRBJ2-5; D ambiguous. Germline lookup yields CDR1 SEHNR and CDR2 FQNEAQ (reference sequence). V lost 5 bases and J lost 5, with 15 bases in between. The CDR3 contains 14 residues.

This clonotype was observed a few times. The chain is built from TRBV7-2 and TRBJ2-7, with D uncertain. The germline V and J ends were trimmed by 3 bases and 0 bases, with 6 bases remaining between them. Germline CDR1 reads SGHTA; CDR2 reads FQGNSA. CDR3 length equals 13 residues. The CDR3 coding sequence is TGTGCCAGCAGCTTTATCAGCTCCTACGAGCAGTACTTC. It encodes CASSFISSYEQYF. Looking up the rest from reference TRBV7-2 and TRBJ2-7 gives the full variable domain: GAGVSQSPSNKVTEKGKDVELRCDPISGHTALYWYRQSLGQGLEFLIYFQGNSAPDKSGLPSDRFSAERTGGSVSTLTIQRTQQEDSAVYLCASSFISSYEQYFGPGTRLTVT.

The V and J genes are TRBV12-3 or TRBV12-4 and TRBJ1-1; D not resolved. The CDR3 totals 14 residues. The V and J ends lost 6 bases and 2 bases respectively, with 13 bases between them. CDR3 sequence reads: CASRRRLSNTEAFF. The CDR3 nucleotides read TGTGCCAGCAGGCGACGGCTTTCCAACACTGAAGCTTTCTTT.

This clonotype was found a few times. The rearrangement uses TRBV29-1 and TRBJ1-2; D remains unclear. CDR3 size: 14 residues. Trimming left V 6 bases short and J 4 bases short, with 18 bases between. The germline CDR1 and CDR2 sequences are SQVTM and ANQGSEA. CDR3 in DNA: TGCAGCGTCCCAGGATGGGGAGGGATCTATGGCTACACCTTC. Protein product: CSVPGWGGIYGYTF.

This chain links TRBV6-2 or TRBV6-3 with TRBJ2-6; D is possibly TRBD1 (5 bases). Germline V gene sequence: CDR1 MNHEY, CDR2 SVGEGT. The ends were cut back, 6 bases at V and 0 bases at J, with 15 bases in the middle. The length of the CDR3 is 17 residues. This chain's CDR3 is CASSPLWTPSGANVLTF. The CDR3 DNA reads as TGTGCCAGCAGCCCACTATGGACACCCTCTGGGGCCAACGTCCTGACTTTC.

This chain uses TRBV5-6 with TRBJ2-7; D is unclear. Germline V gene lookup returns CDR1 SGHDT and CDR2 YYEEEE. The CDR3 sequence is 12 residues long. The V gene lost 0 bases and the J gene lost 6 bases, with 7 bases spanning the gap. The DNA for the CDR3 is TGTGCCAGCAGCTTGGTCATCACCGAGCAGTACTTC. Protein: CASSLVITEQYF.

The chain is built from TRBV12-3 or TRBV12-4 and TRBJ1-5; D might be TRBD1 (5 bases). Trimming took off 8 bases at V and 5 bases at J, with 13 bases between the two ends. There are 13 residues in the CDR3. This CDR3 reads CASSVGAYQPQHF. As DNA, the CDR3 is TGTGCCAGCTCCGTAGGGGCCTATCAGCCCCAGCATTTT.

The chain links TRBV25-1 to TRBJ2-1; 10 bases agree with TRBD1. CDR1 MGHDK and CDR2 SYGVNS come from the germline V gene. V dropped 6 bases and J dropped 7; count of bases not matched to a gene: 15. CDR3 size: 17 residues. CDR3 in DNA: TGTGCCAGCAGGGATCAGAACCGGGACAGGGGATGGAATGAGCAGTTCTTC. It yields the protein CASRDQNRDRGWNEQFF.

V usage is TRBV20-1 and J usage is TRBJ2-3; no clear D gene. The CDR3 is made up of 12 amino acids. Trimming took 0 bases from V and 8 from J, leaving 9 bases between them. Germline lookup yields CDR1 DFQATT and CDR2 SNEGSKA (reference sequence). CDR3 nucleotides: TGCAGTGCTAGAGATCTAGATATTACGCAGTATTTT. Translating gives CSARDLDITQYF.

This clonotype has a handful of counts. The chain recombines TRBV6-2 or TRBV6-3 with TRBJ2-2, with TRBD1 matching 10 bases. The ends lost 4 bases at V and 4 bases at J; junction bases unmatched: 15. Germline assignment: CDR1 MNHEY and CDR2 SVGEGT. The CDR3 length is 19 residues. The DNA for the CDR3 is TGTGCCAGCAGTTCCTCAGGCTGGACAGGGGGTGAATTCACCGGGGAGCTGTTTTTT. It yields the protein CASSSSGWTGGEFTGELFF.

This clonotype has just a few counts. This rearrangement joins TRBV10-3 to TRBJ2-5; 12 bases are a match to TRBD1. Germline V gene lookup returns CDR1 ENHRY and CDR2 SYGVKD. The CDR3 loop spans 14 amino acids. Unmatched junction bases numbered 2, after V lost 5 bases and J lost 4 bases. The DNA for the CDR3 is TGTGCCATCAGTCGGGGACAGGGGGCAGAGACCCAGTACTTC. Translated: CAISRGQGAETQYF.

J is TRBJ2-1 and V is TRBV28, with D perhaps TRBD2 (6 bases). Deletions cut 4 bases from V and 7 bases from J, with 20 bases between. The CDR3 length is 16 residues. Germline CDR1 MDHEN, CDR2 SYDVKM. In nucleotides, the CDR3 is TGTGCCAGCAGTTACCCACGCGGAGGGCGCTCAAATGAGCAGTTCTTC. The encoded protein is CASSYPRGGRSNEQFF.

The table lists this clonotype with many counts. This sequence joins TRBV27 and TRBJ2-5; possible D gene TRBD1, 5 bases. The CDR3 has 13 residues. Per germline, CDR1 MNHEY and CDR2 SMNVEV (reference sequence). The ends were cut back, 2 bases at V and 3 bases at J, with 7 bases in the middle. For the CDR3, the DNA is TGTGCCAGCAGTTTAGGCAGGGAAGAGACCCAGTACTTC. Translation: CASSLGREETQYF.